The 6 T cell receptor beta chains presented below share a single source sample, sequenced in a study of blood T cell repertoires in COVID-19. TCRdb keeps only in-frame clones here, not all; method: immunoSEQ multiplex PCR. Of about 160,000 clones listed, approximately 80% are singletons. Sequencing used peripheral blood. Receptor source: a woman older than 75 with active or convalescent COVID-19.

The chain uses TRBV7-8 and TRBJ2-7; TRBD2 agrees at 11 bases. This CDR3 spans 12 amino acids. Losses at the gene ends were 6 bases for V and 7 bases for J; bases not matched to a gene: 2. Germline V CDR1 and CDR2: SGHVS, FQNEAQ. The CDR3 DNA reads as TGTGCCAGCAGGGGACTAGCGGATGAGCAGTACTTC. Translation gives CASRGLADEQYF.

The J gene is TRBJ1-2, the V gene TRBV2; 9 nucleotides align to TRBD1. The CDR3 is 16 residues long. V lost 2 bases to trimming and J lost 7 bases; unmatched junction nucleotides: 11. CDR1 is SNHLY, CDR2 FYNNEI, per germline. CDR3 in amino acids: CASSEILGQGMGGYTF. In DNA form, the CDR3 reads TGTGCCAGCAGTGAAATTTTAGGACAGGGGATGGGTGGCTACACCTTC.

CDR3 amino acids: CASQLGTGRYTEAFF. CDR3 nucleotide sequence: TGTGCCAGCCAGCTTGGGACAGGACGGTACACTGAAGCTTTCTTT. This chain links TRBV7-2 with TRBJ1-1; 8 bases align to TRBD1. The V gene's germline CDR1 is SGHTA and CDR2 FQGNSA. CDR3 length: 15 residues. Losses at the gene ends were 8 bases for V and 3 bases for J; bases not matched to a gene: 11. Using reference TRBV7-2 and TRBJ1-1 for the parts outside the CDR3, the full variable domain is GAGVSQSPSNKVTEKGKDVELRCDPISGHTALYWYRQSLGQGLEFLIYFQGNSAPDKSGLPSDRFSAERTGGSVSTLTIQRTQQEDSAVYLCASQLGTGRYTEAFFGQGTRLTVV.

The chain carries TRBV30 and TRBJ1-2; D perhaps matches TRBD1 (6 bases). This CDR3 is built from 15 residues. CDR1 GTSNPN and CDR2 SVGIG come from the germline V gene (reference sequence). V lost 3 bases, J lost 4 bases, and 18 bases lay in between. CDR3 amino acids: CAWSKLGAGGYGYTF. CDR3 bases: TGTGCCTGGAGCAAATTGGGGGCGGGCGGCTATGGCTACACCTTC.

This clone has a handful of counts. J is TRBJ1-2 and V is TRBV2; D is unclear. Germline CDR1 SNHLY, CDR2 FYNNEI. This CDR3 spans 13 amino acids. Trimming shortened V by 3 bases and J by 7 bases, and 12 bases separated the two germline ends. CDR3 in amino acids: CASSDRGSVGYTF. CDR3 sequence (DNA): TGTGCCAGCAGTGATCGCGGGAGCGTTGGCTACACCTTC.

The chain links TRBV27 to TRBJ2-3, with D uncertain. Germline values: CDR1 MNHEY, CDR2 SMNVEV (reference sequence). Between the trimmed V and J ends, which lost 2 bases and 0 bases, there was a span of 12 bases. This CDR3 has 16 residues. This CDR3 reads CASSLRPGYSTDTQYF. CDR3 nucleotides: TGTGCCAGCAGTTTACGACCAGGTTATAGCACAGATACGCAGTATTTT.